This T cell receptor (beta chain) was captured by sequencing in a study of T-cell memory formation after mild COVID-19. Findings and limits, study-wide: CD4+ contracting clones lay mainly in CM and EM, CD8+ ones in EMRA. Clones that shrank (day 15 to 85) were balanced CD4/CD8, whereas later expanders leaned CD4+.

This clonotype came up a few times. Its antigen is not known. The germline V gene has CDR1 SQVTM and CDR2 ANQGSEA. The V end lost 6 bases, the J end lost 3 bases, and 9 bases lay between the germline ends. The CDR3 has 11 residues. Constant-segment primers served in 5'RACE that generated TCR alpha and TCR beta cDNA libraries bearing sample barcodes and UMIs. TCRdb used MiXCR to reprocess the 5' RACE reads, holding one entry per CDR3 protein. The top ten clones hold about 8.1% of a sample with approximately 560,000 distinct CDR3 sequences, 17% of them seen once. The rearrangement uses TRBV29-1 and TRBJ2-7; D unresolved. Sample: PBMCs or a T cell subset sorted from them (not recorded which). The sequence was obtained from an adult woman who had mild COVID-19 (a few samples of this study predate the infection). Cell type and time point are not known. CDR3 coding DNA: TGCAGCGTCTCTGAGAACTACGAGCAGTACTTC. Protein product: CSVSENYEQYF.